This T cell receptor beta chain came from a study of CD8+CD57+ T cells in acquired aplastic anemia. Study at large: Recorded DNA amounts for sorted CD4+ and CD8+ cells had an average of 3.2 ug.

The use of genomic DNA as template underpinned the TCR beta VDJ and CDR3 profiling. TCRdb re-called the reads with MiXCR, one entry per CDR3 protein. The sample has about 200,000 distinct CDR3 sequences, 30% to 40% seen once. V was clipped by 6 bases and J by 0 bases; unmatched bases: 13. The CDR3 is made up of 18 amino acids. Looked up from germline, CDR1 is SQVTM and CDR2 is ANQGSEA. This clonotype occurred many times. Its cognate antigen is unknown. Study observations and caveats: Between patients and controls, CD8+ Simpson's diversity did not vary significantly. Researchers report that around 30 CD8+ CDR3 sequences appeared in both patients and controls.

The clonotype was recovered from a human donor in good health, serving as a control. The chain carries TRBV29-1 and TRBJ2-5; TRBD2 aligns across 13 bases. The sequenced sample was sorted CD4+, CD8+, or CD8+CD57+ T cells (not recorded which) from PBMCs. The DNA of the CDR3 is TGCAGCGTCGCTGGACTAGCGGGAGTTAGGGGGTACCAAGAGACCCAGTACTTC. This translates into CSVAGLAGVRGYQETQYF.